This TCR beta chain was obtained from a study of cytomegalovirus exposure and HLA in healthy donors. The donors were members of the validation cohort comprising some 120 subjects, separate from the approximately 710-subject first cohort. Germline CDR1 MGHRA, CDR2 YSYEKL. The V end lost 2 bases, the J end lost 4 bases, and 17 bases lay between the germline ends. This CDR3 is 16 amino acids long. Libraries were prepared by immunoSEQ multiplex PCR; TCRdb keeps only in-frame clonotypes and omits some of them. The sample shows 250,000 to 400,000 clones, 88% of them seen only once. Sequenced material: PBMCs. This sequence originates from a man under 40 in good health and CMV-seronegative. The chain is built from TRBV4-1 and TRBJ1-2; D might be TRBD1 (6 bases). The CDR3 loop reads CASSQNLAQGIYGYTF. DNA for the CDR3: TGCGCCAGCAGCCAAAACCTCGCACAGGGAATCTATGGCTACACCTTC.